This TCR beta chain was observed in a study of T cell repertoires in cytomegalovirus infection. The CDR3 has 17 residues. Per germline, CDR1 MDHEN and CDR2 SYDVKM. The ends lost 5 bases at V and 0 bases at J; junction bases unmatched: 7. Points from the study as a whole: Cumulative frequency of public TCR beta families picked out carriers of CMV plus the relevant HLA. Within the response measured ex vivo, HLA-C-restricted CMV-specific TCR beta clonotypes were dominant.

Notes on this clonotype: The antigen is unknown.

MiXCR, run by TCRdb on the reads, gives a single entry per CDR3 protein. There are hundreds of thousands of distinct CDR3 sequences in the sample; about a third occur only once, and around 2.6% lies in the top ten. The chain links TRBV28 to TRBJ2-6; 7 bases line up with TRBD1. The material sequenced was PBMCs. The clonotype originates from a human donor in good health (CMV status not recorded). Some clones in this sample may be carry-over from other donors' samples. DNA of the CDR3: TGTGCCAGCAGTCCACAGACAGGGCTCTCTGGGGCCAACGTCCTGACTTTC. Its protein is CASSPQTGLSGANVLTF.